The TCR beta chain under discussion was sequenced for a study of radiotherapy plus CTLA-4 blockade in lung cancer. Whole-study context: Among all patients, about 19% showed objective responses, while about 31% had disease control. Study observations and caveats: Reports state that early shifts in blood T cell clones, with interferon-beta, best predicted response. Following radiotherapy plus ipilimumab, tumor-derived TCR clones expanded in the blood.

Some clones are missing from TCRdb's copy, which holds only in-frame ones; the method was immunoSEQ multiplex PCR. This table has approximately 82,000 clones, under 85% appearing once. The study treated chemo-refractory metastatic non-small-cell lung cancer patients with focal radiation plus ipilimumab CTLA-4 blockade. Regarding this clone: What it binds is not known.

The germline CDR1 and CDR2 sequences are MDHEN and SYDVKM. Trimming removed 11 bases from V and 8 bases from J, with 18 bases in between. There are 12 residues in the CDR3. Material: peripheral blood, obtained from a patient treated with radiotherapy plus ipilimumab. This receptor was taken from a human donor with non-small cell lung cancer that progressed on radiotherapy plus ipilimumab. The chain is built from TRBV28 and TRBJ1-2, with D possibly matching TRBD1 (6 bases). Here the CDR3 reads CACQTGSGGYTF. The CDR3 DNA reads TGTGCCTGCCAGACAGGATCGGGGGGCTACACCTTC.